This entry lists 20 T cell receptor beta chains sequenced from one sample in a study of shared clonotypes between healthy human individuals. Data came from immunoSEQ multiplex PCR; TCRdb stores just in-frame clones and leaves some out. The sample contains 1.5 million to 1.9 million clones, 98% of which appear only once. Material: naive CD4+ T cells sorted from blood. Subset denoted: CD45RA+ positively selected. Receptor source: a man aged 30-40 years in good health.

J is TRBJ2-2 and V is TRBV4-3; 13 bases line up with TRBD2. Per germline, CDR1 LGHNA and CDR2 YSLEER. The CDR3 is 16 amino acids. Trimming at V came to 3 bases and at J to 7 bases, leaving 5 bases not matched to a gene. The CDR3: CASSHTGLAGIGELFF. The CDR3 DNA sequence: TGCGCCAGCAGCCACACGGGACTAGCGGGAATCGGGGAGCTGTTTTTT.

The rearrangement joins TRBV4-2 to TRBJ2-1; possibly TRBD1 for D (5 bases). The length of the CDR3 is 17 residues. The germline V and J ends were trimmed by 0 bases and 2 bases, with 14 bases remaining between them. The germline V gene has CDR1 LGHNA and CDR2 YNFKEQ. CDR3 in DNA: TGTGCCAGCAGCCAAGAGTCGGCAGGGAACCCCTACAATGAGCAGTTCTTC. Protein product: CASSQESAGNPYNEQFF.

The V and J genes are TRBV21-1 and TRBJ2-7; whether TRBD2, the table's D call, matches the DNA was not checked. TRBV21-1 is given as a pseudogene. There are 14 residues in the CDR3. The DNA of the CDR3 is TGTGCCAGCACCAGAGATTGGCGGGACTACGAGCAGTACTTC. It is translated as CASTRDWRDYEQYF.

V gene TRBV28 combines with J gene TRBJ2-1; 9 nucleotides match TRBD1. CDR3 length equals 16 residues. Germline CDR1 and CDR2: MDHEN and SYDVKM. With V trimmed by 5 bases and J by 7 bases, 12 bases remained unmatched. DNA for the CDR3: TGTGCCAGCAGTCCACTGGGGGACAGGGTGGGAAATGAGCAGTTCTTC. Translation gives CASSPLGDRVGNEQFF.

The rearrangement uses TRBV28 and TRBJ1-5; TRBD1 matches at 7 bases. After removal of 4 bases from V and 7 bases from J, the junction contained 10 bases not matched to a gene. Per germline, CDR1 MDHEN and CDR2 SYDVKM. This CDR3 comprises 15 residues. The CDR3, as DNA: TGTGCCAGCAGTTCCTCTGAGGGACAGAGGCAGCCCCAGCATTTT. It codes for CASSSSEGQRQPQHF.

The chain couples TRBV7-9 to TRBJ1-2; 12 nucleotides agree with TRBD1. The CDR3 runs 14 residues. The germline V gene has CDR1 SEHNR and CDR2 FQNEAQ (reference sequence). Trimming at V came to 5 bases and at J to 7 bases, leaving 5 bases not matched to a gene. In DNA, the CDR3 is TGTGCCAGCAGCCGCGGGACAGGGGGCTTTGGCTACACCTTC. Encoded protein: CASSRGTGGFGYTF.

The CDR3 nucleotides are TGTGCCAGCAGCACCGGGCCGGGCGGGCAGAATGAGCAGTTCTTC. This sequence encodes CASSTGPGGQNEQFF. This chain uses TRBV9 with TRBJ2-1; weak D call: TRBD2 (5 bases). Looked up from germline, CDR1 is SGDLS and CDR2 is YYNGEE. V was clipped by 4 bases and J by 7 bases, with 18 bases between them. CDR3 length: 15 amino acids.

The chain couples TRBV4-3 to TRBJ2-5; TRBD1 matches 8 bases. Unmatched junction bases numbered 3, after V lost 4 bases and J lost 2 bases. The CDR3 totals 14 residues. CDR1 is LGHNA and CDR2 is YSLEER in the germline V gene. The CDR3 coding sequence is TGCGCCAGCAGCCCTTGGACAGGGCAAGAGACCCAGTACTTC. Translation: CASSPWTGQETQYF.

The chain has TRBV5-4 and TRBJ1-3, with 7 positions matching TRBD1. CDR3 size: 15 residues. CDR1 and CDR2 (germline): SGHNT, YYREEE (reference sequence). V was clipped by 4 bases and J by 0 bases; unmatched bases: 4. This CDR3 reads CASSGTAISGNTIYF. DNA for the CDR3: TGTGCCAGCAGCGGGACAGCAATCTCTGGAAACACCATATATTTT.

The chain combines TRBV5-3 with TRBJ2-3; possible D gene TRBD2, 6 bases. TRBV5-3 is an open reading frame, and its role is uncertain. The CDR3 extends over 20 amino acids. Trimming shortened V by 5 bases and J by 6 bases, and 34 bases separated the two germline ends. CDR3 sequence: CARSPKAHSSSEPSDDTQYF. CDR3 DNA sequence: TGTGCCAGAAGTCCTAAGGCCCACTCATCTAGCGAGCCCTCGGACGATACGCAGTATTTT.

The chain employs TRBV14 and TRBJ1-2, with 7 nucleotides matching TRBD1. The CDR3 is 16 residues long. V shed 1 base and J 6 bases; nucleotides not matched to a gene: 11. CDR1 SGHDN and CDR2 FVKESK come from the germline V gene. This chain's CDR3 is CASSQGITGADDGYTF. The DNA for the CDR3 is TGTGCCAGCAGCCAAGGCATAACAGGGGCTGATGATGGCTACACCTTC.

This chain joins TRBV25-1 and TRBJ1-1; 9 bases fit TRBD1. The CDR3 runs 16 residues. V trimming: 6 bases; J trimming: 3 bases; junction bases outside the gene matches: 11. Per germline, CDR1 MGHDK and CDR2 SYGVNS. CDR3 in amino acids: CASRTGTGPLYTEAFF. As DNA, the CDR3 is TGTGCCAGCAGGACCGGGACAGGGCCGTTGTACACTGAAGCTTTCTTT.

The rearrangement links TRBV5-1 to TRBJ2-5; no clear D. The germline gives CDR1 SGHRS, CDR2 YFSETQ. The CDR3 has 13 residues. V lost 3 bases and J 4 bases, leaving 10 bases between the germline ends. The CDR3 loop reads CASSSVALETQYF. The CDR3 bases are TGCGCCAGCAGCTCGGTGGCTTTAGAGACCCAGTACTTC.

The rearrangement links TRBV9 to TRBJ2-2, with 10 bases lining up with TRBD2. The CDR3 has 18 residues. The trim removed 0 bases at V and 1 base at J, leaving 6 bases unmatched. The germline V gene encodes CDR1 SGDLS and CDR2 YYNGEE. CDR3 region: CASSVATWTSGNTGELFF. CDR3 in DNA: TGTGCCAGCAGCGTAGCTACATGGACTAGCGGGAACACCGGGGAGCTGTTTTTT. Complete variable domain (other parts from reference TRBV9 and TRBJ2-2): DSGVTQTPKHLITATGQRVTLRCSPRSGDLSVYWYQQSLDQGLQFLIQYYNGEERAKGNILERFSAQQFPDLHSELNLSSLELGDSALYFCASSVATWTSGNTGELFFGEGSRLTVL.

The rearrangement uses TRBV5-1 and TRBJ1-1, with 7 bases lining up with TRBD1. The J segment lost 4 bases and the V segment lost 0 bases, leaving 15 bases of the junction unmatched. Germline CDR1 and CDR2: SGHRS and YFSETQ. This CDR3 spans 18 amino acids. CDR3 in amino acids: CASSLVTSAGGLGTEAFF. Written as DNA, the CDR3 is TGCGCCAGCAGCTTGGTTACTTCGGCAGGGGGTTTAGGCACTGAAGCTTTCTTT.

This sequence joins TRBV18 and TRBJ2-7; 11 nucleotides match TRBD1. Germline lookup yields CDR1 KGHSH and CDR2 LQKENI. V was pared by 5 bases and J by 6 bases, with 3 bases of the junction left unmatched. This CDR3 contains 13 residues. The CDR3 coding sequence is TGTGCCAGCTCATCAGGGACAGGGGGCGAGCAGTACTTC. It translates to CASSSGTGGEQYF.

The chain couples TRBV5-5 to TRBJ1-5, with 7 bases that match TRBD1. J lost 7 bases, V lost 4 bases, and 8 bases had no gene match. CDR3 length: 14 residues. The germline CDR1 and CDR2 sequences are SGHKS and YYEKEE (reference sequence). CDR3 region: CASSRDRVEQPQHF. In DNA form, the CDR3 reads TGTGCCAGCAGCCGAGACAGGGTAGAGCAGCCCCAGCATTTT.

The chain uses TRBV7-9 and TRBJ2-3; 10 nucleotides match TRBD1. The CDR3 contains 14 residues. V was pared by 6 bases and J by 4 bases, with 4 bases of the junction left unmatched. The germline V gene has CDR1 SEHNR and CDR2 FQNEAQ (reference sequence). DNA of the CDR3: TGTGCCAGCAGGGGACAGGGGTGGGCAGATACGCAGTATTTT. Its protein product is CASRGQGWADTQYF.

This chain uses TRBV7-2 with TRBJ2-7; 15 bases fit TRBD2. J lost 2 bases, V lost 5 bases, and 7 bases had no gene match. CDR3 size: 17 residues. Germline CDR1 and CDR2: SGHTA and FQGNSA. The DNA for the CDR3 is TGTGCCAGCAGCCACCGGACTAGCGGGAGGGTGCCCTACGAGCAGTACTTC. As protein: CASSHRTSGRVPYEQYF.

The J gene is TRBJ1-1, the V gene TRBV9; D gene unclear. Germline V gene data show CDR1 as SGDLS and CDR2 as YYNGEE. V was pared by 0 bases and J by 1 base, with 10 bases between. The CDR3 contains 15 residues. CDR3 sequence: CASSVAEGPNTEAFF. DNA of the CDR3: TGTGCCAGCAGCGTAGCTGAGGGCCCGAACACTGAAGCTTTCTTT.